This TCR beta chain was captured by sequencing in a study of cytomegalovirus exposure and HLA in healthy donors. CDR1 is SGHTA, CDR2 FQGNSA, per germline. Trimming removed 3 bases at V and 7 bases at J, with 15 bases between. The CDR3 contains 14 residues. PCR employed 60 Vbeta and 13 Jbeta primers. TCRdb keeps only in-frame clones here, not all; method: immunoSEQ multiplex PCR. The sample holds over 65,000 clones; less than 80% are singletons and the top ten take over 7%. Regarding donors, all were healthy bone marrow donors. This clonotype was sampled from a man aged 60 to 75 in good health and CMV-seropositive. The V gene is TRBV7-2, the J gene TRBJ1-1; D is undetermined. Sequencing used PBMCs. CDR3: CASSFKEGSGEAFF. The CDR3 nucleotides are TGTGCCAGCAGCTTCAAGGAGGGATCCGGTGAAGCTTTCTTT.